The rows below give T cell receptor beta chains drawn from one sample of a study of OX40 agonist ivuxolimab in advanced cancers. Clones were read by immunoSEQ multiplex PCR, and TCRdb kept only the in-frame ones, dropping some. The sample consists of tens of thousands of clones, roughly 85% of them appearing once. The sequences come from CD4+ or CD8+ T cells sorted from blood, collected in a trial of the OX40 agonist ivuxolimab. The receptors were gathered from an adult with an advanced solid tumor such as melanoma, head and neck, liver or kidney cancer. The CDR3 runs from the conserved cysteine through the conserved F or W. Fields, in order: clone size, D gene, V gene, J gene, CDR3 protein, CDR3 DNA. D genes are given only for firm matches. The listing skips clone size in some rows; elsewhere it reads once, few, many or a size class.

abundance: -; d_gene: -; v_gene: TRBV11-2; j_gene: TRBJ1-6; CDR3aa: CASSLEANSPLHF; CDR3nt: TGTGCCAGCAGCTTAGAGGCGAATTCACCCCTCCACTTT
abundance: -; d_gene: -; v_gene: TRBV15; j_gene: TRBJ2-7; CDR3aa: CATSRVDRTYEQYF; CDR3nt: TGTGCCACCAGCAGAGTTGACAGGACCTACGAGCAGTACTTC
abundance: few; d_gene: -; v_gene: TRBV6-6; j_gene: TRBJ2-7; CDR3aa: CASSPGGYEQYF; CDR3nt: TGTGCCAGCAGTCCCGGCGGATACGAGCAGTACTTC
abundance: -; d_gene: TRBD1; v_gene: TRBV4-3; j_gene: TRBJ2-3; CDR3aa: CASSHSPGQGADTQYF; CDR3nt: TGCGCCAGCAGCCATTCACCGGGACAGGGTGCAGATACGCAGTATTTT
abundance: -; d_gene: TRBD2; v_gene: TRBV9; j_gene: TRBJ2-3; CDR3aa: CASSPRGRAGKDTQYF; CDR3nt: TGTGCCAGCAGCCCACGAGGGAGGGCCGGAAAAGATACGCAGTATTTT
abundance: -; d_gene: TRBD2; v_gene: TRBV15; j_gene: TRBJ2-5; CDR3aa: CATRKVGGLDQETQYF; CDR3nt: TGTGCCACCAGGAAAGTTGGGGGACTAGATCAAGAGACCCAGTACTTC
abundance: -; d_gene: -; v_gene: TRBV7-3; j_gene: TRBJ2-3; CDR3aa: CASSLRGHTDTQYF; CDR3nt: TGTGCCAGCAGCTTAAGGGGCCACACAGATACGCAGTATTTT
abundance: -; d_gene: -; v_gene: TRBV19; j_gene: TRBJ1-4; CDR3aa: CASNVRGRDEKLFF; CDR3nt: TGTGCCAGTAACGTGCGGGGCAGAGATGAAAAACTGTTTTTT
abundance: -; d_gene: -; v_gene: TRBV2; j_gene: TRBJ2-3; CDR3aa: CASSVSRTDTQYF; CDR3nt: TGTGCCAGCAGTGTCAGCCGAACAGATACGCAGTATTTT
abundance: -; d_gene: -; v_gene: TRBV6-5; j_gene: TRBJ2-1; CDR3aa: CASTPYTLGEQFF; CDR3nt: TGTGCCAGCACCCCATACACTCTCGGTGAGCAGTTCTTC
abundance: -; d_gene: -; v_gene: TRBV19; j_gene: TRBJ2-3; CDR3aa: CAVGGIGTDTQYF; CDR3nt: TGTGCGGTTGGGGGAATCGGCACAGATACGCAGTATTTT
abundance: -; d_gene: -; v_gene: TRBV6-4; j_gene: TRBJ1-1; CDR3aa: CASRGGDNTEAFF; CDR3nt: TGTGCCAGCCGAGGGGGTGATAATACTGAAGCTTTCTTT
abundance: -; d_gene: TRBD2; v_gene: TRBV7-2; j_gene: TRBJ2-3; CDR3aa: CASSLLAGDTDTQYF; CDR3nt: TGTGCCAGCAGCTTACTAGCGGGAGATACAGATACGCAGTATTTT
abundance: -; d_gene: TRBD1; v_gene: TRBV18; j_gene: TRBJ1-1; CDR3aa: CASSPTGDNTEAFF; CDR3nt: TGTGCCAGCTCACCGACAGGGGATAACACTGAAGCTTTCTTT
abundance: -; d_gene: TRBD2; v_gene: TRBV5-1; j_gene: TRBJ2-2; CDR3aa: CASSLIPSGRGDTGELFF; CDR3nt: TGCGCCAGCAGCTTAATCCCTAGCGGGAGGGGCGACACCGGGGAGCTGTTTTTT
abundance: -; d_gene: TRBD1; v_gene: TRBV2; j_gene: TRBJ2-7; CDR3aa: CASSTYRGLYEQYF; CDR3nt: TGTGCCAGCAGTACTTACAGGGGGCTCTACGAGCAGTACTTC
abundance: -; d_gene: TRBD1; v_gene: TRBV28; j_gene: TRBJ2-3; CDR3aa: CASRTGAMADTQYF; CDR3nt: TGTGCCAGCAGGACAGGGGCGATGGCAGATACGCAGTATTTT
abundance: -; d_gene: TRBD1; v_gene: TRBV5-6; j_gene: TRBJ2-6; CDR3aa: CASSLTPTGAGANVLTF; CDR3nt: TGTGCCAGCAGCTTGACCCCGACAGGGGCAGGGGCCAACGTCCTGACTTTC
abundance: -; d_gene: TRBD2; v_gene: TRBV9; j_gene: TRBJ2-7; CDR3aa: CARISGSYEQYF; CDR3nt: TGTGCCAGGATTAGCGGGAGCTACGAGCAGTACTTC
abundance: -; d_gene: TRBD1; v_gene: TRBV28; j_gene: TRBJ1-1; CDR3aa: CATTEGATEAFF; CDR3nt: TGTGCCACCACAGAGGGGGCCACTGAAGCTTTCTTT
abundance: -; d_gene: -; v_gene: TRBV19; j_gene: TRBJ2-4; CDR3aa: CASSISWGARNIQYF; CDR3nt: TGTGCCAGTAGTATAAGCTGGGGGGCGAGAAACATTCAGTACTTC
abundance: once; d_gene: TRBD1; v_gene: TRBV28; j_gene: TRBJ2-3; CDR3aa: CASRGGGTGLTDTQYF; CDR3nt: TGTGCCAGCAGGGGAGGAGGGACAGGGCTTACAGATACGCAGTATTTT
abundance: -; d_gene: TRBD2; v_gene: TRBV19; j_gene: TRBJ2-7; CDR3aa: CASSTLRGGSSSYEQYF; CDR3nt: TGTGCCAGTAGTACTCTGCGGGGGGGCTCAAGCTCCTACGAGCAGTACTTC
abundance: -; d_gene: -; v_gene: TRBV6-6; j_gene: TRBJ2-7; CDR3aa: CASSETGNSYEQYF; CDR3nt: TGTGCCAGCAGCGAGACGGGGAACTCCTACGAGCAGTACTTC
abundance: once; d_gene: -; v_gene: TRBV30; j_gene: TRBJ2-1; CDR3aa: CAWDRYNEQFF; CDR3nt: TGTGCCTGGGACAGATACAATGAGCAGTTCTTC
abundance: -; d_gene: TRBD1; v_gene: TRBV18; j_gene: TRBJ2-1; CDR3aa: CASSPRKNRGIYNEQFF; CDR3nt: TGTGCCAGCTCACCCCGAAAAAACAGGGGTATCTACAATGAGCAGTTCTTC
abundance: few; d_gene: -; v_gene: TRBV30; j_gene: TRBJ1-4; CDR3aa: CAWSVYEKLFF; CDR3nt: TGTGCCTGGAGTGTCTACGAAAAACTGTTTTTT
abundance: -; d_gene: -; v_gene: TRBV28; j_gene: TRBJ1-2; CDR3aa: CASSLYVQRYGYTF; CDR3nt: TGTGCCAGCAGTTTATATGTGCAGAGGTACGGCTACACCTTC